This is a list of T cell receptor beta chains from one sample in a study of T cells after yellow fever vaccination. TCRdb recomputed calls from the 5' RACE reads with MiXCR, one row per CDR3 protein. The data hold under 600,000 distinct CDR3 sequences, with 20% to 25% observed a single time. This material consisted of PBMCs, taken approximately 20 days after the first yellow fever vaccination. These receptors all stem from a man aged 18 to 29 who received the YFV17D yellow fever vaccine. CDR3s include the opening cysteine and the closing phenylalanine or tryptophan. Each record gives: clone size, V gene, D gene, J gene, CDR3 protein, CDR3 DNA. The D gene is left open where the match is weak. Clone sizes are given selectively: once, few, many, or a class where the clone is expanded.

>-|TRBV7-9|-|TRBJ1-1
CASSFRVDEAFF
TGTGCCAGCAGCTTCAGGGTAGATGAAGCTTTCTTT
>-|TRBV6-2/TRBV6-3|-|TRBJ2-1
CASSFGGPSYNEQFF
TGTGCCAGCAGTTTCGGGGGCCCCTCCTACAATGAGCAGTTCTTC
>many|TRBV12-3/TRBV12-4|-|TRBJ2-1
CASSAIQGTEQFF
TGTGCCAGCAGTGCCATACAGGGAACTGAGCAGTTCTTC
>-|TRBV29-1|-|TRBJ2-1
CSAGGGLSSYNEQFF
TGCAGCGCAGGTGGGGGCCTTAGCTCCTACAATGAGCAGTTCTTC
>few|TRBV25-1|-|TRBJ1-6
CASSGDGNSPLHF
TGTGCCAGCAGTGGAGACGGCAATTCACCCCTCCACTTT
>-|TRBV7-9|-|TRBJ2-1
CASSDDRKNEQFF
TGTGCCAGCAGCGACGACAGAAAAAATGAGCAGTTCTTC
>-|TRBV6-2/TRBV6-3|TRBD2|TRBJ2-7
CATSSSGPYEQYF
TGTGCCACCAGCTCTAGCGGTCCCTACGAGCAGTACTTC
>-|TRBV7-9|-|TRBJ2-3
CASTQGITDTQYF
TGTGCCAGCACCCAGGGGATCACAGATACGCAGTATTTT
>-|TRBV5-1|-|TRBJ2-7
CASSRTLTYEQYF
TGCGCCAGCAGCCGTACCCTTACCTACGAGCAGTACTTC
>-|TRBV7-8|-|TRBJ2-3
CASSLGGASNTQYF
TGTGCCAGCAGCTTAGGGGGGGCCTCGAATACGCAGTATTTT
>-|TRBV10-3|-|TRBJ1-2
CAISIRDAWGYTF
TGTGCCATCAGCATCCGGGACGCCTGGGGCTACACCTTC
>-|TRBV20-1|TRBD2|TRBJ2-5
CSASSGTSGSGAQYF
TGCAGTGCGTCTTCCGGGACTAGCGGCTCCGGGGCCCAGTACTTC
>-|TRBV7-9|-|TRBJ2-5
CASTTWRGGRETQYF
TGTGCCAGCACTACTTGGAGGGGAGGTCGGGAGACCCAGTACTTC
>few|TRBV20-1|TRBD1|TRBJ1-5
CSARTGASNQPQHF
TGCAGTGCGCGGACAGGGGCTAGCAATCAGCCCCAGCATTTT
>-|TRBV7-2|TRBD2|TRBJ2-5
CASSPPAGGGTQYF
TGTGCCAGCAGCCCACCTGCGGGGGGGGGGACCCAGTACTTC
>many|TRBV7-2|TRBD1|TRBJ1-5
CASSPDRVQPQHF
TGTGCCAGCAGCCCGGACAGGGTACAGCCCCAGCATTTT
>few|TRBV5-6|-|TRBJ1-2
CASSRRPGYGYTF
TGTGCCAGCAGCAGACGGCCGGGCTATGGCTACACCTTC
>few|TRBV6-2/TRBV6-3|-|TRBJ2-6
CASTQSSGANVLTF
TGTGCCAGCACACAGAGCTCTGGGGCCAACGTCCTGACTTTC
>many|TRBV7-8|-|TRBJ1-1
CASSLAIGEGAFF
TGTGCCAGCAGCTTAGCGATCGGGGAGGGGGCTTTCTTT
>-|TRBV12-3/TRBV12-4|TRBD2|TRBJ2-2
CASASLAGARSGGELFF
TGTGCCAGCGCCTCCCTAGCGGGGGCTCGAAGTGGCGGGGAGCTGTTTTTT
>many|TRBV20-1|-|TRBJ2-3
CSAPRPPAVTQYF
TGCAGTGCTCCTCGGCCCCCTGCTGTTACGCAGTATTTT
>-|TRBV12-3/TRBV12-4|-|TRBJ1-2
CASRVGYGYTF
TGTGCCAGCAGGGTGGGTTATGGCTACACCTTC
>few|TRBV3-1|-|TRBJ2-1
CASSQGYRASSAEQFF
TGTGCCAGCAGCCAAGGGTACAGGGCGAGTTCCGCTGAGCAGTTCTTC
>few|TRBV12-3/TRBV12-4|TRBD1|TRBJ1-5
CASRGTGERQPQHF
TGTGCCAGCAGGGGGACAGGTGAGCGTCAGCCCCAGCATTTT
>many|TRBV6-6|-|TRBJ1-1
CATWRAGNTEAFF
TGTGCCACCTGGCGTGCAGGGAACACTGAAGCTTTCTTT
>-|TRBV5-1|TRBD1|TRBJ2-3
CASSLTGTGTDTQYF
TGCGCCAGCAGCCTCACCGGGACAGGGACAGATACGCAGTATTTT
>few|TRBV20-1|-|TRBJ2-5
CSAASEETQYF
TGCAGTGCAGCTAGTGAAGAGACCCAGTACTTC
>-|TRBV27|-|TRBJ1-2
CASSHEPGLMYGYTF
TGTGCCAGCAGCCACGAGCCGGGACTGATGTATGGCTACACCTTC
>-|TRBV6-5|-|TRBJ1-1
CASSYSRAMNTEAFF
TGTGCCAGCAGTTACTCCCGGGCCATGAACACTGAAGCTTTCTTT
>-|TRBV12-3/TRBV12-4|-|TRBJ1-1
CASSLFGRANTEAFF
TGTGCCAGCAGTTTGTTTGGACGGGCGAACACTGAAGCTTTCTTT
>-|TRBV7-3|-|TRBJ2-3
CASSLRGRDTQYF
TGTGCCAGCAGCTTAAGGGGGAGGGATACGCAGTATTTT
>few|TRBV3-1|-|TRBJ2-1
CASSQLTGGIEQFF
TGTGCCAGCAGCCAGCTGACTGGGGGAATTGAGCAGTTCTTC
>-|TRBV3-1|-|TRBJ2-7
CASSPTDFSYEQYF
TGTGCCAGCAGTCCAACAGATTTCTCCTACGAGCAGTACTTC
>-|TRBV4-1|-|TRBJ2-1
CASSWGGESSYNEQFF
TGCGCCAGCAGCTGGGGAGGCGAGAGCTCCTACAATGAGCAGTTCTTC
>-|TRBV5-1|-|TRBJ2-4
CASSNRGGGQYF
TGCGCCAGCAGTAATAGGGGAGGGGGTCAGTACTTC
>-|TRBV7-9|-|TRBJ2-4
CASSSVGKNIQYF
TGTGCCAGCAGCTCCGTTGGCAAAAACATTCAGTACTTC
>many|TRBV7-2|-|TRBJ2-3
CASNPRGGNTDTQYF
TGTGCCAGCAACCCGAGGGGGGGAAACACAGATACGCAGTATTTT
>-|TRBV20-1|TRBD1|TRBJ2-7
CSARDFHRGYEQYF
TGCAGTGCTAGAGATTTTCACAGGGGATACGAGCAGTACTTC
>once|TRBV29-1|-|TRBJ1-5
CSVGVYNQPQHF
TGCAGCGTTGGGGTATACAATCAGCCCCAGCATTTT
>-|TRBV5-1|TRBD1|TRBJ1-5
CASRDREDQPQHF
TGCGCCAGCAGGGACAGGGAAGACCAGCCCCAGCATTTT
>-|TRBV18|-|TRBJ2-3
CASSLTQRDTQYF
TGTGCCAGCTCACTAACCCAGCGAGATACGCAGTATTTT
>many|TRBV27|-|TRBJ2-7
CATRKEGHSYEQYF
TGTGCCACCCGGAAAGAGGGCCACTCCTACGAGCAGTACTTC